The 23 T cell receptor beta chains reported below all come from one sample, sequenced in a study of T cells after posttransplantation cyclophosphamide. Repertoires were generated with immunoSEQ multiplex PCR, while TCRdb's copy carries only in-frame clones and drops some. The data show around 23,000 clones, approximately 70% seen once. The sequenced sample was memory CD4+ T cells sorted from PBMCs. The source is a woman aged 55-69 years in good health, CMV-negative, and a related stem cell transplant donor.

V and J are TRBV7-6 and TRBJ2-7, with 8 nucleotides matching TRBD2. J gave up 1 base and V 4 bases, and 9 bases lay outside the gene matches. CDR3 size: 16 residues. Germline V gives CDR1 SGHVS, CDR2 FNYEAQ. The CDR3 DNA is TGTGCCAGCAGCTCCGCAGCGGGGGCGACATCCTACGAGCAGTACTTC. The encoded protein is CASSSAAGATSYEQYF.

CDR3 region: CASSLMTGANQPQHF. The CDR3 nucleotides are TGTGCCAGCAGTTTAATGACAGGGGCCAATCAGCCCCAGCATTTT. This chain connects TRBV27 to TRBJ1-5; 8 bases line up with TRBD1. The CDR3 extends over 15 amino acids. V dropped 2 bases and J dropped 3; count of bases not matched to a gene: 3. CDR1 and CDR2 from the germline V gene are MNHEY and SMNVEV (reference sequence).

To note about this clone: Mismatch with germline at one junction end may stem from a read error. The V call is TRBV7-7, the J call TRBJ2-1, with D perhaps TRBD2 (6 bases). This CDR3 comprises 15 residues. Germline lookup yields CDR1 SSHAT and CDR2 FNYEAQ (reference sequence). The CDR3 sequence is CASSPGRHSYNEQFF. The CDR3 DNA reads as TGTGCTAGCAGCCCAGGGAGGCACTCCTACAATGAGCAGTTCTTC.

The chain joins TRBV18 to TRBJ2-1; the match to TRBD2 covers 14 bases. The CDR3 is 16 residues long. Germline-derived CDR1 and CDR2 are KGHSH and LQKENI. V lost 5 bases to trimming and J lost 6 bases; unmatched junction nucleotides: 6. CDR3 sequence: CASSERLAGGPNEQFF. The CDR3 DNA follows: TGTGCCAGCTCAGAAAGACTAGCGGGGGGGCCCAATGAGCAGTTCTTC.

V and J are TRBV6-1 and TRBJ1-2, with no clear D. Trimming shortened V by 4 bases and J by 8 bases, and 14 bases separated the two germline ends. Germline V gives CDR1 MNHNS, CDR2 SASEGT. CDR3 length: 13 residues. The CDR3 loop is CASSATRETGYTF. The CDR3 bases are TGTGCCAGCAGTGCCACCCGGGAGACCGGCTACACCTTC.

The chain links TRBV5-1 to TRBJ2-2; 7 nucleotides line up with TRBD2. The CDR3 runs 16 residues. V lost 0 bases to trimming and J lost 6 bases; unmatched junction nucleotides: 8. The germline V gene encodes CDR1 SGHRS and CDR2 YFSETQ. The CDR3 region has the DNA TGCGCCAGCAGCTTGGACGGGGCGGGAGTAGCCGGGGAGCTGTTTTTT. Its translation is CASSLDGAGVAGELFF.

The chain carries TRBV7-6 and TRBJ2-7; D uncertain. The ends were cut back, 0 bases at V and 7 bases at J, with 7 bases in the middle. The CDR3 is made up of 12 amino acids. CDR1 SGHVS and CDR2 FNYEAQ come from the germline V gene. The CDR3 region is CASSLASLEQYF. CDR3 nucleotides: TGTGCCAGCAGCTTAGCTAGTTTAGAGCAGTACTTC.

This chain uses TRBV7-3 with TRBJ2-1; possible D gene TRBD2, 5 bases. The germline V gene has CDR1 SGHTA and CDR2 FQGTGA. This CDR3 contains 15 residues. V lost 1 base and J lost 1, with 8 bases in between. The CDR3 here is CASSLIGGSYNEQFF. The DNA of the CDR3 is TGTGCCAGCAGCTTAATAGGAGGTTCCTACAATGAGCAGTTCTTC.

The sample holds a few counts of this clone. The J gene is TRBJ2-5, the V gene TRBV5-6; 8 nucleotides agree with TRBD2. V lost 5 bases and J lost 7; bases outside the gene matches: 16. The CDR3 length is 16 residues. CDR1 is SGHDT and CDR2 is YYEEEE in the germline V gene. The CDR3 here is CASSPTPQGAGATQYF. CDR3 nucleotides: TGTGCCAGCAGTCCTACCCCACAGGGAGCGGGGGCGACCCAGTACTTC.

The J gene is TRBJ1-1, the V gene TRBV10-3; 7 nucleotides match TRBD1. CDR1 is ENHRY and CDR2 is SYGVKD in the germline V gene. The CDR3 has 14 amino acids. Trimming at V came to 5 bases and at J to 1 base, leaving 4 bases not matched to a gene. CDR3 nucleotide sequence: TGTGCCATCAGTAGGGACAGTTCGAACACTGAAGCTTTCTTT. This translates into CAISRDSSNTEAFF.

This clone was seen only a few times. This chain connects TRBV11-3 to TRBJ2-6, with TRBD1 matching 12 bases. V lost 5 bases to trimming and J lost 4 bases; unmatched junction nucleotides: 6. Germline CDR1 SGHNT, CDR2 YENEEA. The CDR3 is 17 residues long. DNA of the CDR3: TGTGCCAGCAGCCCGGGACAGGGGGCGCGCGGGGCCAACGTCCTGACTTTC. It codes for CASSPGQGARGANVLTF.

V and J are TRBV28 and TRBJ1-1; 11 bases match TRBD1. The V and J ends lost 4 bases and 9 bases, in that order; junction bases with no gene match: 10. CDR1 is MDHEN and CDR2 is SYDVKM in the germline V gene. There are 15 residues in the CDR3. The CDR3 loop is CASSSGGTGGKKAFF. CDR3 nucleotides: TGTGCCAGCAGTTCGGGGGGGACAGGGGGAAAAAAAGCTTTCTTT.

The chain employs TRBV7-9 and TRBJ2-1; 7 nucleotides align to TRBD2. Per germline, CDR1 SEHNR and CDR2 FQNEAQ (reference sequence). V lost 5 bases to trimming and J lost 0 bases; unmatched junction nucleotides: 4. The length of the CDR3 is 15 residues. This chain's CDR3 is CASSRGSYSYNEQFF. DNA for the CDR3: TGTGCCAGCAGCCGCGGGAGTTACTCCTACAATGAGCAGTTCTTC.

V is TRBV15 and J is TRBJ2-3; D remains unclear. The CDR3 spans 14 residues. Germline CDR1 LNHNV, CDR2 YYDKDF (reference sequence). Trimming pared 0 bases from V and 0 bases from J, leaving 4 bases between. The CDR3 nucleotides read TGTGCCACCAGCAGAGATGGCAGCACAGATACGCAGTATTTT. This encodes CATSRDGSTDTQYF.

CDR3 bases: TGTGCCAGCAGCTTAACCGGGATAAAGGATGAGCAGTTCTTC. Residues: CASSLTGIKDEQFF. The chain carries TRBV11-2 and TRBJ2-1; D perhaps matches TRBD2 (5 bases). V lost 2 bases to trimming and J lost 8 bases, with 13 bases between them. This CDR3 has 14 residues. Germline V CDR1 and CDR2: SGHAT, FQNNGV.

The V and J genes are TRBV19 and TRBJ2-7; TRBD2 aligns across 11 bases. From germline, CDR1 is LNHDA and CDR2 SQIVND (reference sequence). The CDR3 is 15 amino acids. The J segment lost 1 base and the V segment lost 5 bases, leaving 4 bases of the junction unmatched. DNA of the CDR3: TGTGCCAGTAGTTATACTAGCGGGAGTTCCTACGAGCAGTACTTC. Protein product: CASSYTSGSSYEQYF.

V usage is TRBV6-6 and J usage is TRBJ1-1, with D hard to call. Looked up from germline, CDR1 is MNHNY and CDR2 is SVGAGI (reference sequence). This CDR3 spans 14 amino acids. Trimming pared 1 base from V and 4 bases from J, leaving 10 bases between. CDR3 protein: CASSYFARGTEAFF. As DNA, the CDR3 is TGTGCCAGCAGTTACTTCGCCCGGGGCACTGAAGCTTTCTTT.

This clone was observed a single time. For the CDR3, the DNA is TGTGCCAGCAGCCTATCGACGACTAGCGGACAAGATACGCAGTATTTT. Translated, it gives CASSLSTTSGQDTQYF. This chain connects TRBV5-4 to TRBJ2-3; 9 bases align to TRBD2. The V gene end was trimmed by 4 bases and the J gene end by 5 bases; junction bases not matched to a gene: 11. The length of the CDR3 is 16 residues. Per the germline V gene, CDR1 is SGHNT and CDR2 is YYREEE (reference sequence).

About this clone: Other DNA sequences in this specimen translate into the identical CDR3. The chain joins TRBV5-6 to TRBJ2-5; D is perhaps TRBD1 (6 bases). Germline V lookup: CDR1 SGHDT, CDR2 YYEEEE. The V end was cut by 4 bases, the J end by 4 bases, with 17 bases between. This CDR3 region has 15 residues. The CDR3 sequence is CASSALQGIRETQYF. CDR3 coding DNA: TGTGCCAGCAGCGCCCTACAGGGAATCAGAGAGACCCAGTACTTC.

V gene TRBV14 combines with J gene TRBJ1-4, with no clear D. The CDR3 contains 12 residues. V lost 4 bases and J lost 7, with 7 bases in between. Germline V gene sequence: CDR1 SGHDN, CDR2 FVKESK. CDR3: CASSLGGEKLFF. The DNA for the CDR3 is TGTGCCAGCAGCCTCGGTGGTGAAAAACTGTTTTTT.

This chain links TRBV7-6 with TRBJ2-7; D gene unclear. Trimming removed 2 bases at V and 2 bases at J, with 10 bases between. This CDR3 contains 14 residues. Per germline, CDR1 SGHVS and CDR2 FNYEAQ. Written as DNA, the CDR3 is TGTGCCAGCAGCTTATCGAGTCCAACCTACGAGCAGTACTTC. The encoded protein is CASSLSSPTYEQYF.

The V gene is TRBV6-1, the J gene TRBJ2-7, with a tentative D call TRBD2 (6 bases). The CDR3 length is 15 residues. Per the germline V gene, CDR1 is MNHNS and CDR2 is SASEGT. V gave up 5 bases and J gave up 7 bases, with 21 bases separating them. CDR3: CASSSTQRAREEQYF. CDR3 sequence (DNA): TGTGCCAGCAGTTCTACTCAGCGGGCTCGGGAAGAGCAGTACTTC.

This clone was seen a handful of times. This rearrangement joins TRBV5-4 to TRBJ2-2, with D possibly matching TRBD2 (7 bases). The CDR3 sequence is 17 residues long. V was cut by 3 bases and J by 6 bases, with 21 bases left in between. Germline V lookup: CDR1 SGHNT, CDR2 YYREEE (reference sequence). In nucleotides, the CDR3 is TGTGCCAGCAGCTCTCGTGGGGGGGGCTATACGGCCGGGGAGCTGTTTTTT. It translates to CASSSRGGGYTAGELFF.